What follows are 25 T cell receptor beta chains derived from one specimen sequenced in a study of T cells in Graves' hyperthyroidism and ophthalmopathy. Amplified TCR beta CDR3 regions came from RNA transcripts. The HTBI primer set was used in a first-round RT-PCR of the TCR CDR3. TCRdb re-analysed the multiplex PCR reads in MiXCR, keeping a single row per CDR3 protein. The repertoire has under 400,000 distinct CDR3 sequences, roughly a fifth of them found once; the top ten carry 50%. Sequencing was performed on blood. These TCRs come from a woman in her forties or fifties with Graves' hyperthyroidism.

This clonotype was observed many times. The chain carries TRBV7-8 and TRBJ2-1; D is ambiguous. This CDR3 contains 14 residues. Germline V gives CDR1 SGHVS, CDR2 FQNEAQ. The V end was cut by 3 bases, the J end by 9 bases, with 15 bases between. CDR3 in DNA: TGTGCCAGCAGCTTCGGGTCCAGGAGCGCTGAGCAGTTCTTC. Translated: CASSFGSRSAEQFF.

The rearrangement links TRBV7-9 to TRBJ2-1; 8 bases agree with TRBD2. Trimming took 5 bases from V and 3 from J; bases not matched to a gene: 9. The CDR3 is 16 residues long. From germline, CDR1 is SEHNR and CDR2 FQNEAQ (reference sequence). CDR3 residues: CASSVLRAGVYNEQFF. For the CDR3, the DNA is TGTGCCAGCAGCGTCCTAAGAGCGGGAGTCTACAATGAGCAGTTCTTC.

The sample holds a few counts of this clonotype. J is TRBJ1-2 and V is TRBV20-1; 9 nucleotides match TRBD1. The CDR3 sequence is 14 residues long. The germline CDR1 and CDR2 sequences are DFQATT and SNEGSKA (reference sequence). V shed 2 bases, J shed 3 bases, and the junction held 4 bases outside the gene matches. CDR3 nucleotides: TGCAGTGCTAGACTTAGACAGGGGGACTATGGCTACACCTTC. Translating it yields CSARLRQGDYGYTF.

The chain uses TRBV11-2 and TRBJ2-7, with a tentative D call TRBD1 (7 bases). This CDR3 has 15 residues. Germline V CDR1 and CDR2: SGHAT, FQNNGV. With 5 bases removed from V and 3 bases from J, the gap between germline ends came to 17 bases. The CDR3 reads CASSPGQAGGYEQYF. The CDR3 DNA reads TGTGCCAGCAGCCCCGGACAGGCCGGGGGCTACGAGCAGTACTTC.

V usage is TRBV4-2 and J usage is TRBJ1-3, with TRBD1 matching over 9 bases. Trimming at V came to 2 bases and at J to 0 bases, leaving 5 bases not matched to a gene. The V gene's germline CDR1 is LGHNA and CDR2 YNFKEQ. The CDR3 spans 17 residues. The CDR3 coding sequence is TGTGCCAGCAGCCAAAAAGGGACAGGGAGCTCTGGAAACACCATATATTTT. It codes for CASSQKGTGSSGNTIYF.

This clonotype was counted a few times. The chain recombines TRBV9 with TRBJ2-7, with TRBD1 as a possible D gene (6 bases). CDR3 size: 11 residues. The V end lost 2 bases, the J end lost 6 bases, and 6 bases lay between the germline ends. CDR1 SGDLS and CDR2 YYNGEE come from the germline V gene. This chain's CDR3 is CASSVGAEQYF. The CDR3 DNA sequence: TGTGCCAGCAGCGTGGGGGCCGAGCAGTACTTC.

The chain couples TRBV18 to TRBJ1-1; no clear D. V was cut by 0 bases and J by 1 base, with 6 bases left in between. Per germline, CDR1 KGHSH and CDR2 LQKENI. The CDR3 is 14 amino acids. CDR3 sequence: CASSPPTANTEAFF. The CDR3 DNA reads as TGTGCCAGCTCACCACCGACTGCGAACACTGAAGCTTTCTTT.

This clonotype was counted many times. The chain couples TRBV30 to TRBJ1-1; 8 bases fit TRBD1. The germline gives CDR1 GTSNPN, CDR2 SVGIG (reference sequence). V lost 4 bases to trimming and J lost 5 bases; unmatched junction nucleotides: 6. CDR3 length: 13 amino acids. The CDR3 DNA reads TGTGCCTGGAAAGGCAGGGGGCGGACTGAAGCTTTCTTT. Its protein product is CAWKGRGRTEAFF.

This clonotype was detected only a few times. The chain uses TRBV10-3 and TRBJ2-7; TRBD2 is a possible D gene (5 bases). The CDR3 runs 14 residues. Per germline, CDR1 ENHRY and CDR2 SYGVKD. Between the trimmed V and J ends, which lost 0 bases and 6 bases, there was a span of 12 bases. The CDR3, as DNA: TGTGCCATCAGTGAGTCACGGACCGAGGGCGAGCAGTACTTC. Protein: CAISESRTEGEQYF.

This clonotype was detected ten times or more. The CDR3 DNA is TGTGCCAGCGACTCAGGGGTTGGGGACACCATATATTTT. Protein sequence: CASDSGVGDTIYF. The chain has TRBV11-2 and TRBJ1-3; tentatively, D is TRBD1 (6 bases). Trimming removed 8 bases at V and 8 bases at J, with 16 bases between. The CDR3 loop spans 13 amino acids. CDR1 is SGHAT, CDR2 FQNNGV, per germline.

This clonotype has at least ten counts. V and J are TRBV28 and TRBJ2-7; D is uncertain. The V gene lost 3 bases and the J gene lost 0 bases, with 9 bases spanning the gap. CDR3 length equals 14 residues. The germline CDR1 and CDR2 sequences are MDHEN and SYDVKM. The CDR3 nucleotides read TGTGCCAGCAGTTTTTCCAGTAGCTCCTACGAGCAGTACTTC. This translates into CASSFSSSSYEQYF.

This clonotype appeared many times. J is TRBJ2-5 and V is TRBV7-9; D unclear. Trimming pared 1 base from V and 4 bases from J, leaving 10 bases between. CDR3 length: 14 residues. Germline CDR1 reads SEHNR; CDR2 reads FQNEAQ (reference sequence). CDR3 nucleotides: TGTGCCAGCAGCTTAGGATCCATTCCAGAGACCCAGTACTTC. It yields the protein CASSLGSIPETQYF.

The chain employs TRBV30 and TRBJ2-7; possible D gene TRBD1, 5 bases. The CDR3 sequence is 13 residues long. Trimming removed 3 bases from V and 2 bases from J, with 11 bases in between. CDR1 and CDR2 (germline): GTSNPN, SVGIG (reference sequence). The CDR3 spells CAWSRQSTYEQYF. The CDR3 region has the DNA TGTGCCTGGAGCCGACAGAGCACCTACGAGCAGTACTTC.

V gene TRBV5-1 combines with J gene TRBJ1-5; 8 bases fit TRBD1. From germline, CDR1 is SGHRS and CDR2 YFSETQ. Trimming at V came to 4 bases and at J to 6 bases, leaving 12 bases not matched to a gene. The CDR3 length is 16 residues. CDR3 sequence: CASSPGRTGFGQPQHF. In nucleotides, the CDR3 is TGCGCCAGCAGCCCAGGACGGACAGGGTTTGGTCAGCCCCAGCATTTT.

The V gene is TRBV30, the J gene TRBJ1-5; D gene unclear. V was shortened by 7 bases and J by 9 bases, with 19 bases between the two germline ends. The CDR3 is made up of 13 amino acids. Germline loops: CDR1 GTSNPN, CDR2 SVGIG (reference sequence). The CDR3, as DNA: TGTGCCTTTACAGCGGTATTAGGTCGGCCCCAGCATTTT. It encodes CAFTAVLGRPQHF.

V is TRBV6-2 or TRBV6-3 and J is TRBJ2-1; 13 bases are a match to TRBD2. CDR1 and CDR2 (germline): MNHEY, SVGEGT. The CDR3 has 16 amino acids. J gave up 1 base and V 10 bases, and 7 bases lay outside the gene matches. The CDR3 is CATRTSGSLSYNEQFF. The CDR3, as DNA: TGTGCCACCAGGACTAGCGGGAGTCTGTCCTACAATGAGCAGTTCTTC.

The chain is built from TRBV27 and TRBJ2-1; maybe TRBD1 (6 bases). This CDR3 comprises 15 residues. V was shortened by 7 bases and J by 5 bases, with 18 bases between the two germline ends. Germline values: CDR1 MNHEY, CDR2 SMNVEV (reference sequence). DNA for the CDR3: TGTGCCAGCAAACGGGACAACTTTGGGGACAATGAGCAGTTCTTC. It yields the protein CASKRDNFGDNEQFF.

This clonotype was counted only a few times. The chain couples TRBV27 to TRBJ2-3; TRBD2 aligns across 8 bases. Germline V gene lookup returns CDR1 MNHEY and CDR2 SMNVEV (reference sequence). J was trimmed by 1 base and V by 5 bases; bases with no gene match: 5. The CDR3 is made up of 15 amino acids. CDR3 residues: CASSRQLAGTDTQYF. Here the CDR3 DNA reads TGTGCCAGCAGTCGACAACTAGCGGGCACAGATACGCAGTATTTT.

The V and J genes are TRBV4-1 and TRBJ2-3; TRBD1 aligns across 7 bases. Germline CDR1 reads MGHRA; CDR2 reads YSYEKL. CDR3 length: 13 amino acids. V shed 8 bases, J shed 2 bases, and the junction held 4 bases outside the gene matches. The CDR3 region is CASSTGTTDTQYF. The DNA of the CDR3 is TGCGCCAGCTCGACAGGGACCACAGATACGCAGTATTTT.

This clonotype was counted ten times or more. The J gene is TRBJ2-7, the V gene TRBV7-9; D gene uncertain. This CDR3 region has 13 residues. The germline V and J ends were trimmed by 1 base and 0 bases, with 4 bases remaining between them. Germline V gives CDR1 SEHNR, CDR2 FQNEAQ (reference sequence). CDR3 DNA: TGTGCCAGCAGCTTAGTTGTCTCCTACGAGCAGTACTTC. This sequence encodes CASSLVVSYEQYF.

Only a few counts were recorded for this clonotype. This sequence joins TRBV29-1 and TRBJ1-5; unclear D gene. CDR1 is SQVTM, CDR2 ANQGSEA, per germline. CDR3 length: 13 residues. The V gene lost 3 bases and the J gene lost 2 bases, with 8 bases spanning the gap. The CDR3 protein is CSVETGRNQPQHF. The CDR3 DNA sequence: TGCAGCGTTGAGACGGGCCGCAATCAGCCCCAGCATTTT.

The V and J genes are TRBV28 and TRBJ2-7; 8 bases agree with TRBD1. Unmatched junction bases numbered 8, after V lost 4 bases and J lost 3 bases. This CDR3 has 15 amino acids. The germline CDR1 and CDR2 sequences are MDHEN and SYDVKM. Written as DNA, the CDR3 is TGTGCCAGCAGTTCCGCAGGGACAGGCAACTACGAGCAGTACTTC. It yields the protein CASSSAGTGNYEQYF. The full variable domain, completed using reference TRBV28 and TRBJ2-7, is DVKVTQSSRYLVKRTGEKVFLECVQDMDHENMFWYRQDPGLGLRLIYFSYDVKMKEKGDIPEGYSVSREKKERFSLILESASTNQTSMYLCASSSAGTGNYEQYFGPGTRLTVT.

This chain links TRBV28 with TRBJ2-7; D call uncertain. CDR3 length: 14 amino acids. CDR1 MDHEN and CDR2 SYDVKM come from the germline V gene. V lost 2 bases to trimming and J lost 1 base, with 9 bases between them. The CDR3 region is CASSLDVRSYEQYF. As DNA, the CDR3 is TGTGCCAGCAGTTTAGACGTGCGTTCCTACGAGCAGTACTTC.

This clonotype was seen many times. This CDR3 reads CATSDTWTGTTSTDTQYF. CDR3 bases: TGTGCCACCAGTGATACCTGGACAGGGACTACTAGCACAGATACGCAGTATTTT. The J gene is TRBJ2-3, the V gene TRBV24-1; possible D gene TRBD1, 8 bases. The germline V and J ends were trimmed by 3 bases and 0 bases, with 18 bases remaining between them. This CDR3 is built from 18 residues. Germline lookup yields CDR1 KGHDR and CDR2 SFDVKD.

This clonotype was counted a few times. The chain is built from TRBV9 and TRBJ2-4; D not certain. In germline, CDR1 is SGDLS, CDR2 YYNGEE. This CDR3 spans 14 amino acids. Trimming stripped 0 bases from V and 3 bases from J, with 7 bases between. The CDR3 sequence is CASSVDGGKNIQYF. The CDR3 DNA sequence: TGTGCCAGCAGCGTAGACGGCGGCAAAAACATTCAGTACTTC.